These 21 T cell receptor beta chains came from one sample sequenced in a study of blood T cell repertoires in COVID-19. Generated by immunoSEQ multiplex PCR, the TCRdb table keeps only in-frame clones and is missing some. The sample has about 330,000 clones; 88% are singletons. Sequencing used peripheral blood. Source of these receptors: a woman in her 50s with active or convalescent COVID-19.

The rearrangement links TRBV18 to TRBJ1-6; 7 bases are shared with TRBD1. Germline CDR1 KGHSH, CDR2 LQKENI. The CDR3 consists of 13 residues. V trimming: 2 bases; J trimming: 12 bases; junction bases outside the gene matches: 4. CDR3 sequence: CASSPGQVEPLHF. The DNA for the CDR3 is TGTGCCAGCTCACCAGGACAGGTAGAACCCCTCCACTTT.

The chain links TRBV18 to TRBJ2-3, with a possible D match to TRBD2 (5 bases). The CDR3 spans 13 residues. Germline CDR1 reads KGHSH; CDR2 reads LQKENI. V was clipped by 6 bases and J by 4 bases, with 11 bases between them. CDR3 protein: CASSPTSADTQYF. As DNA, the CDR3 is TGTGCCAGCTCCCCCACTAGTGCAGATACGCAGTATTTT.

V and J are TRBV28 and TRBJ2-7; the match to TRBD2 covers 7 bases. V gave up 5 bases and J gave up 4 bases; unmatched junction bases: 20. Germline V gene data show CDR1 as MDHEN and CDR2 as SYDVKM. The CDR3 is made up of 18 amino acids. This CDR3 reads CASSKATPQRDLGYEQYF. CDR3 nucleotides: TGTGCCAGCAGTAAAGCAACCCCCCAGCGGGACCTGGGTTACGAGCAGTACTTC. The variable domain in full, with the rest retrieved from reference TRBV28 and TRBJ2-7, is DVKVTQSSRYLVKRTGEKVFLECVQDMDHENMFWYRQDPGLGLRLIYFSYDVKMKEKGDIPEGYSVSREKKERFSLILESASTNQTSMYLCASSKATPQRDLGYEQYFGPGTRLTVT.

The J gene is TRBJ1-1, the V gene TRBV18; 10 nucleotides align to TRBD1. With V trimmed by 2 bases and J by 8 bases, 2 bases remained unmatched. This CDR3 contains 13 residues. CDR1 is KGHSH and CDR2 is LQKENI in the germline V gene. Here the CDR3 DNA reads TGTGCCAGCTCACCAAGGGGACAGGGGGAAGCTTTCTTT. Residues: CASSPRGQGEAFF. Looking up the rest from reference TRBV18 and TRBJ1-1 gives the full variable domain: NAGVMQNPRHLVRRRGQEARLRCSPMKGHSHVYWYRQLPEEGLKFMVYLQKENIIDESGMPKERFSAEFPKEGPSILRIQQVVRGDSAAYFCASSPRGQGEAFFGQGTRLTVV.

The chain carries TRBV21-1 and TRBJ1-2; TRBD1 was called by the table and not checked on the DNA. TRBV21-1 is flagged as a pseudogene. This CDR3 has 15 amino acids. The CDR3: CASRTFGDRDPGYTF. The CDR3 DNA sequence: TGTGCCAGCAGGACCTTCGGGGACAGGGACCCTGGCTACACCTTC.

The chain recombines TRBV1 with TRBJ2-1; no check of the table's D call, TRBD2, against the DNA was made. TRBV1 is a pseudogene locus. This CDR3 is built from 18 residues. The CDR3 here is CTSSQVSASDCSYNEQFF. As DNA, the CDR3 is TGCACCAGCAGCCAAGTTAGCGCATCCGACTGCTCCTACAATGAGCAGTTCTTC.

The rearrangement uses TRBV30 and TRBJ1-5; D possibly corresponds to TRBD1 (6 bases). The V end lost 4 bases, the J end lost 4 bases, and 17 bases lay between the germline ends. The CDR3 runs to 15 residues. The germline V gene has CDR1 GTSNPN and CDR2 SVGIG (reference sequence). The CDR3 nucleotides are TGTGCCTGGAACTACGCCGGGACACAAAATCAGCCCCAGCATTTT. Protein: CAWNYAGTQNQPQHF.

V and J are TRBV5-4 and TRBJ1-2; a possible D gene is TRBD1 (6 bases). Per germline, CDR1 SGHNT and CDR2 YYREEE (reference sequence). V shed 0 bases and J shed 3 bases, with 21 bases lying between them. The CDR3 totals 18 residues. The DNA of the CDR3 is TGTGCCAGCAGCTTGGTTTCGGTAGGGGGAGCTTACGACTATGGCTACACCTTC. Translating it yields CASSLVSVGGAYDYGYTF.

J is TRBJ2-1 and V is TRBV4-3; 10 nucleotides match TRBD2. The J segment lost 7 bases and the V segment lost 0 bases, leaving 6 bases of the junction unmatched. This CDR3 has 16 residues. CDR1 and CDR2 (germline): LGHNA, YSLEER. CDR3 coding DNA: TGCGCCAGCAGCCAAGAGAGGACTAGCGGATTGAATGAGCAGTTCTTC. This codes for CASSQERTSGLNEQFF.

This clone has only a few counts. This sequence joins TRBV19 and TRBJ1-1; unclear D gene. Germline values: CDR1 LNHDA, CDR2 SQIVND (reference sequence). This CDR3 has 14 residues. V was pared by 1 base and J by 4 bases, with 10 bases between. CDR3 bases: TGTGCCAGTAGTATAGGATTGGAGGGCACTGAAGCTTTCTTT. It is translated as CASSIGLEGTEAFF.

The gene calls are TRBV30 and TRBJ2-2; TRBD2 matches 12 bases. Trimming removed 2 bases from V and 7 bases from J; junction bases left unmatched: 5. CDR1 and CDR2 (germline): GTSNPN, SVGIG (reference sequence). The CDR3 has 15 amino acids. The CDR3 DNA reads as TGTGCCTGGAGTAAGACTAGCGGGGGCCTCGGGGAGCTGTTTTTT. It codes for CAWSKTSGGLGELFF.

The chain recombines TRBV6-6 with TRBJ1-2, with 10 bases that match TRBD1. J gave up 5 bases and V 6 bases, and 3 bases lay outside the gene matches. CDR3 length equals 13 residues. Germline V CDR1 and CDR2: MNHNY, SVGAGI (reference sequence). The CDR3: CASSGTGEYGYTF. The CDR3 coding sequence is TGTGCCAGCAGCGGGACAGGGGAATATGGCTACACCTTC.

The CDR3 sequence: CASSYGASGRTETQYF. As DNA, the CDR3 is TGTGCCAGCAGTTACGGGGCTAGCGGGCGAACAGAGACCCAGTACTTC. The chain carries TRBV6-2 or TRBV6-3 and TRBJ2-5; 8 positions match TRBD2. Germline V gene lookup returns CDR1 MNHEY and CDR2 SVGEGT. Trimming took 2 bases from V and 4 from J; bases not matched to a gene: 9. The length of the CDR3 is 16 residues.

The chain is built from TRBV28 and TRBJ2-1; 7 bases are shared with TRBD1. The CDR3 contains 16 residues. The V segment lost 5 bases and the J segment 4 bases; nucleotides outside the gene matches: 11. Germline V lookup: CDR1 MDHEN, CDR2 SYDVKM. The CDR3 DNA follows: TGTGCCAGCAGTCAAGAGACAGGGCCGGCATACAATGAGCAGTTCTTC. Its protein is CASSQETGPAYNEQFF.

The chain combines TRBV27 with TRBJ2-5; 11 nucleotides align to TRBD2. Germline values: CDR1 MNHEY, CDR2 SMNVEV (reference sequence). The V gene end was trimmed by 6 bases and the J gene end by 2 bases; junction bases not matched to a gene: 17. The CDR3 is made up of 19 amino acids. CDR3 residues: CASSPVVAGGVGIQETQYF. CDR3 sequence (DNA): TGTGCCAGCAGCCCCGTAGTAGCGGGAGGGGTGGGGATACAAGAGACCCAGTACTTC.

Only one count was recorded for this clone. The V call is TRBV9, the J call TRBJ2-7; possibly TRBD1 for D (5 bases). Germline V gene data show CDR1 as SGDLS and CDR2 as YYNGEE. V gave up 1 base and J gave up 2 bases, with 13 bases separating them. The CDR3 is made up of 15 amino acids. CDR3 in DNA: TGTGCCAGCAGCGTAAACCCCCAGGGCCCCTACGAGCAGTACTTC. Translated, it gives CASSVNPQGPYEQYF.

The CDR3 reads CASLRRGPSYEQYF. The CDR3 DNA reads TGTGCCAGCTTGAGGAGGGGGCCCTCCTACGAGCAGTACTTC. The chain recombines TRBV2 with TRBJ2-7, with D maybe TRBD1 (7 bases). The V end was cut by 8 bases, the J end by 0 bases, with 14 bases between. This CDR3 is 14 amino acids long. CDR1 is SNHLY and CDR2 is FYNNEI in the germline V gene.

The chain uses TRBV19 and TRBJ1-6; D remains unclear. Trimming pared 4 bases from V and 7 bases from J, leaving 8 bases between. Germline values: CDR1 LNHDA, CDR2 SQIVND (reference sequence). This CDR3 comprises 13 residues. For the CDR3, the DNA is TGTGCCAGTAGTACGGTGGAGAATTCACCCCTCCACTTT. Protein sequence: CASSTVENSPLHF.

The chain employs TRBV4-1 and TRBJ2-1; a weak D match, TRBD1 (5 bases). The CDR3 consists of 14 residues. Trimming left V 0 bases short and J 7 bases short, with 10 bases between. The V gene's germline CDR1 is MGHRA and CDR2 YSYEKL. The CDR3 DNA reads TGCGCCAGCAGCCAAGATCTGGCAGGGAATGAGCAGTTCTTC. It is translated as CASSQDLAGNEQFF.

The V and J genes are TRBV5-1 and TRBJ2-7; D is ambiguous. The CDR3 loop spans 14 amino acids. The germline V gene encodes CDR1 SGHRS and CDR2 YFSETQ. The V and J ends lost 0 bases and 6 bases respectively, with 13 bases between them. The CDR3 is CASSLGSTWAEQYF. The CDR3 DNA reads TGCGCCAGCAGCTTGGGGTCCACCTGGGCCGAGCAGTACTTC.

V usage is TRBV4-1 and J usage is TRBJ2-7, with 11 bases identical to TRBD2. The CDR3 runs 14 residues. Losses at the gene ends were 4 bases for V and 6 bases for J; bases not matched to a gene: 5. Looked up from germline, CDR1 is MGHRA and CDR2 is YSYEKL. The CDR3 DNA reads as TGCGCCAGCAGCCGAACTAGCGGGAGTGCCGAGCAGTACTTC. It is translated as CASSRTSGSAEQYF.